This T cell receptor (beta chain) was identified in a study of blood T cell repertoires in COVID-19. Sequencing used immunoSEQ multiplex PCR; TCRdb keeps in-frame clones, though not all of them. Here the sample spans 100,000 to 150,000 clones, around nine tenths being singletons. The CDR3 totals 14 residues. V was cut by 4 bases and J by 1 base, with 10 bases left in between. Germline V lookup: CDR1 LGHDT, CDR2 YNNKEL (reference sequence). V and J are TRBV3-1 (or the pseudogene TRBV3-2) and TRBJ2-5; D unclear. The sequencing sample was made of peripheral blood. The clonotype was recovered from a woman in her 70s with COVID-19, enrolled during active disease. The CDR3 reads CASSRNSIQETQYF. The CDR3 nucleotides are TGTGCCAGCAGCCGAAACAGCATCCAAGAGACCCAGTACTTC.